Described below is a single T cell receptor beta chain sequence and its context. This record belongs to a study of PD-L1 blockade in urothelial cancer. Whole-study context: Starting in the mid-2010s, patients were given atezolizumab (1,200 mg intravenously every 3 weeks).

Using immunoSEQ multiplex PCR, the repertoire was profiled, and TCRdb retains in-frame clones only, with some absent. This table has about 45,000 clones, about 83% appearing once. V shed 4 bases, J shed 7 bases, and the junction held 15 bases outside the gene matches. The CDR3 sequence is 17 residues long. The germline CDR1 and CDR2 sequences are SGHRS and YFSETQ. Time point in this sample: peripheral blood 6 weeks after treatment start. The origin of this receptor is a man between 60 and 70 years old with urothelial cancer. V gene TRBV5-1 combines with J gene TRBJ1-2, with 11 bases matching TRBD1. Sequenced material: PBMCs, taken around atezolizumab (anti-PD-L1) treatment. CDR3 DNA sequence: TGCGCCAGCAGCCCTGGGATAGATGGGACAGGGGGTGGTGGCTACACCTTC. It encodes CASSPGIDGTGGGGYTF.